The 19 T cell receptor beta chains presented below share a single source sample, sequenced in a study of cytomegalovirus exposure and HLA in healthy donors. 13 Jbeta primers and 60 Vbeta primers were used for the PCR. This table comes from immunoSEQ multiplex PCR, and its TCRdb copy is limited to in-frame clones, with some not included. The sample carries 150,000 to 200,000 clones, over 75% recorded once. Sample: PBMCs. The receptors originated from a man aged 60 to 69 in good health and CMV-seronegative.

The chain couples TRBV6-5 to TRBJ1-6, with 8 positions matching TRBD1. Germline values: CDR1 MNHEY, CDR2 SVGAGI. Trimming removed 6 bases from V and 6 bases from J; junction bases left unmatched: 7. The CDR3 runs to 15 residues. The chain's CDR3 is CASSTGQGGNSPLHF. CDR3 DNA sequence: TGTGCCAGCAGCACCGGACAGGGCGGTAATTCACCCCTCCACTTT.

This chain connects TRBV27 to TRBJ1-1, with TRBD1 identical over 8 bases. The CDR3 consists of 16 residues. In germline, CDR1 is MNHEY, CDR2 SMNVEV (reference sequence). The V gene end was trimmed by 8 bases and the J gene end by 10 bases; junction bases not matched to a gene: 21. The CDR3: CASPIGSDRVIDGAFF. CDR3 sequence (DNA): TGTGCCAGCCCAATTGGATCGGACAGGGTCATAGACGGAGCTTTCTTT.

The chain carries TRBV27 and TRBJ1-1; no reliable D call. The V end was cut by 3 bases, the J end by 0 bases, with 11 bases between. Germline loops: CDR1 MNHEY, CDR2 SMNVEV (reference sequence). CDR3 length equals 15 residues. CDR3 sequence reads: CASSFWRGMNTEAFF. CDR3 nucleotide sequence: TGTGCCAGCAGTTTTTGGCGGGGAATGAACACTGAAGCTTTCTTT.

V is TRBV5-1 and J is TRBJ1-2; 7 nucleotides match TRBD1. Germline V gene lookup returns CDR1 SGHRS and CDR2 YFSETQ. Trimming cost V 8 bases and J 8 bases; bases outside gene matches: 12. The CDR3 has 13 residues. The CDR3 DNA reads TGCGCCAGTAACGACAGGGACCAGGGAGGCTACACCTTC. Translated, it gives CASNDRDQGGYTF.

The rearrangement links TRBV29-1 to TRBJ1-2, with D possibly being TRBD1 (5 bases). The V gene's germline CDR1 is SQVTM and CDR2 ANQGSEA. The CDR3 covers 12 residues. V was shortened by 4 bases and J by 4 bases, with 10 bases between the two germline ends. CDR3 protein: CSVGGGAYGYTF. As DNA, the CDR3 is TGCAGCGTTGGAGGAGGGGCCTATGGCTACACCTTC.

The V gene is TRBV6-5, the J gene TRBJ1-1; TRBD1 might be the D (6 bases). This CDR3 has 14 amino acids. V gave up 6 bases and J gave up 0 bases, with 11 bases separating them. The germline CDR1 and CDR2 sequences are MNHEY and SVGAGI. This CDR3 reads CASSTTGMNTEAFF. Here the CDR3 DNA reads TGTGCCAGCAGCACAACAGGGATGAACACTGAAGCTTTCTTT.

V usage is TRBV2 and J usage is TRBJ2-7; 8 nucleotides agree with TRBD1. The germline V gene has CDR1 SNHLY and CDR2 FYNNEI. The CDR3 contains 15 residues. The trim removed 4 bases at V and 3 bases at J, leaving 8 bases unmatched. The CDR3 loop reads CASSAASGTGYEQYF. The CDR3 bases are TGTGCCAGCAGTGCCGCCTCCGGGACAGGCTACGAGCAGTACTTC.

V gene TRBV7-9 combines with J gene TRBJ2-2; a weak D match, TRBD2 (6 bases). Germline-derived CDR1 and CDR2 are SEHNR and FQNEAQ (reference sequence). This CDR3 spans 14 amino acids. Trimming left V 7 bases short and J 6 bases short, with 15 bases between. CDR3 DNA sequence: TGTGCCAGCACTATTGCGGGGCCGTCCGGGGAGCTGTTTTTT. As protein: CASTIAGPSGELFF.

V usage is TRBV9 and J usage is TRBJ2-7; TRBD1 matches 8 bases. The CDR3 covers 14 residues. In germline, CDR1 is SGDLS, CDR2 YYNGEE. V gave up 6 bases and J gave up 4 bases; unmatched junction bases: 9. In DNA, the CDR3 is TGTGCCAGCAATCCGGGACAGGAGTTTTACGAGCAGTACTTC. Protein: CASNPGQEFYEQYF.

The V and J genes are TRBV5-5 and TRBJ1-5, with a tentative D call TRBD1 (6 bases). This CDR3 is 12 amino acids long. V lost 4 bases and J lost 5, with 7 bases in between. From germline, CDR1 is SGHKS and CDR2 YYEKEE (reference sequence). CDR3 DNA sequence: TGTGCCAGCAGCAACAGGGATCAGCCCCAGCATTTT. Residues: CASSNRDQPQHF.

This chain connects TRBV5-1 to TRBJ2-2, with 7 bases lining up with TRBD1. J lost 1 base, V lost 4 bases, and 4 bases had no gene match. Germline-derived CDR1 and CDR2 are SGHRS and YFSETQ. The CDR3 has 15 amino acids. The CDR3 here is CASSNRTGNTGELFF. CDR3 in DNA: TGCGCCAGCAGCAACCGGACAGGGAACACCGGGGAGCTGTTTTTT.

This clone turned up a few times. The V and J genes are TRBV5-4 and TRBJ2-7; no definite D call. The V end was cut by 4 bases, the J end by 4 bases, with 12 bases between. The CDR3 is 13 residues long. CDR1 is SGHNT and CDR2 is YYREEE in the germline V gene (reference sequence). CDR3 sequence: CASSDDPGYEQYF. In DNA, the CDR3 is TGTGCCAGCAGCGACGATCCGGGTTACGAGCAGTACTTC.

A word on this clone: This same CDR3 is encoded by further DNA sequences in the sample. The V call is TRBV9, the J call TRBJ2-7; D perhaps matches TRBD1 (6 bases). Trimming cost V 4 bases and J 2 bases, with 13 bases left between them. CDR1 SGDLS and CDR2 YYNGEE come from the germline V gene. This CDR3 region has 14 residues. The chain's CDR3 is CASSPGQSTYEQYF. CDR3 nucleotide sequence: TGTGCCAGCAGCCCAGGACAGTCCACCTACGAGCAGTACTTC.

This rearrangement joins TRBV11-2 to TRBJ2-1; a possible D gene is TRBD2 (7 bases). CDR3 length equals 13 residues. The germline gives CDR1 SGHAT, CDR2 FQNNGV. Trimming left V 8 bases short and J 9 bases short, with 17 bases between. The CDR3 sequence is CASLLPGGREQFF. The DNA of the CDR3 is TGTGCCAGCCTACTTCCCGGGGGGCGTGAGCAGTTCTTC.

The V gene is TRBV5-1, the J gene TRBJ2-7; 9 nucleotides match TRBD1. The trim removed 2 bases at V and 1 base at J, leaving 7 bases unmatched. The CDR3 is made up of 16 amino acids. Germline V gene data show CDR1 as SGHRS and CDR2 as YFSETQ. As DNA, the CDR3 is TGCGCCAGCAGCTTTGGAGACGGGACAGGGTCCTACGAGCAGTACTTC. Protein product: CASSFGDGTGSYEQYF.

This clone was seen a handful of times. The chain couples TRBV12-5 to TRBJ1-5, with TRBD1 as a possible D gene (5 bases). The V and J ends lost 3 bases and 0 bases respectively, with 9 bases between them. CDR1 and CDR2 (germline): LGHNT, FRNRAP. This CDR3 spans 15 amino acids. CDR3 loop: CASGFRQGSNQPQHF. CDR3 DNA sequence: TGTGCTAGTGGTTTTCGCCAGGGTAGCAATCAGCCCCAGCATTTT.

This rearrangement joins TRBV2 to TRBJ1-3; D is perhaps TRBD1 (5 bases). The germline CDR1 and CDR2 sequences are SNHLY and FYNNEI. V was trimmed by 5 bases and J by 3 bases, leaving 11 bases between them. The CDR3 loop spans 14 amino acids. CDR3 sequence: CASSLRGNGNTIYF. CDR3 nucleotide sequence: TGTGCCAGCAGTCTTCGGGGGAATGGAAACACCATATATTTT.

This rearrangement joins TRBV5-1 to TRBJ1-1; D possibly corresponds to TRBD1 (5 bases). Germline assignment: CDR1 SGHRS and CDR2 YFSETQ. V was cut by 4 bases and J by 0 bases, with 10 bases left in between. This CDR3 region has 14 residues. The CDR3 bases are TGCGCCAGCAGCGCCGACAGCATGAACACTGAAGCTTTCTTT. Residues: CASSADSMNTEAFF.

A word on this clone: At one end, the junction sequence differs from germline, possibly due to a read error. The chain couples TRBV6-5 to TRBJ2-5; no reliable D call. Germline-derived CDR1 and CDR2 are MNHEY and SVGAGI. The CDR3 is 12 residues long. The CDR3 reads CASRSDRETQYF. The CDR3 DNA reads TGTGCTAGCAGGAGCGATCGAGAGACCCAGTACTTC.